The present TCR beta chain was sequenced within a study of technical replicates of blood from a few donors. Libraries were prepared by immunoSEQ multiplex PCR; TCRdb keeps only in-frame clonotypes and omits some of them. Of roughly 80,000 clones in the sample, approximately 94% were seen once. This receptor was identified in a human donor in good health. Sequencing used T cells isolated from PBMCs.

DNA of the CDR3: TGTGCCAGCAGCCAAGATCTTCCTAGCCGGGACGGGGAGCTGTTTTTT. Amino acid sequence: CASSQDLPSRDGELFF. V is TRBV4-2 and J is TRBJ2-2, with a possible D match to TRBD2 (5 bases). Germline CDR1 and CDR2: LGHNA and YNFKEQ. The CDR3 has 16 amino acids. The ends were cut back, 0 bases at V and 7 bases at J, with 15 bases in the middle.